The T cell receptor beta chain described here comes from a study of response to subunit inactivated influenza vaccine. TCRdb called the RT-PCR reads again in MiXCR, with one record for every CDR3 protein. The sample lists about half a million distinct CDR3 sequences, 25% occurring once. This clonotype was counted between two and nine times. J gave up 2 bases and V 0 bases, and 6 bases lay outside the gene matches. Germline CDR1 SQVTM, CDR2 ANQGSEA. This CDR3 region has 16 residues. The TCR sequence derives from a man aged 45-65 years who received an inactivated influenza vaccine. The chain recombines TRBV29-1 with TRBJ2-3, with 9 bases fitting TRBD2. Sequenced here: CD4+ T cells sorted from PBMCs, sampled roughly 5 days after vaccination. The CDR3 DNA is TGCAGCGTTGAAGATCAGGAGCGGGGGGTCACAGATACGCAGTATTTT. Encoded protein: CSVEDQERGVTDTQYF.